The clone carrying this TCR beta chain was seen a handful of times. A Seattle source enrolled patients during active infection and followed them longitudinally. This CDR3 spans 12 amino acids. The V gene's germline CDR1 is SNHLY and CDR2 FYNNEI. With 7 bases removed from V and 2 bases from J, the gap between germline ends came to 7 bases. TCRdb's copy holds only in-frame clones and misses some; the assay was immunoSEQ multiplex PCR. The sample includes 150,000 or so clones, around 89% of them seen just once. The data stem from a study of blood T cell repertoires in COVID-19. Sequencing used peripheral blood. V usage is TRBV2 and J usage is TRBJ2-3; no definite D call. This TCR derives from a man younger than 35 with COVID-19, enrolled during active disease. CDR3 protein: CASKSHTDTQYF. The CDR3 region has the DNA TGTGCCAGCAAGAGCCACACAGATACGCAGTATTTT.